This T cell receptor (beta chain) stems from a study of blood T cell repertoires in COVID-19. Study-wide background: Both acute and convalescent COVID-19 samples were obtained from the United States, Italy and Spain. From T cells, B-cell-depleted T cells, or PBMCs came the material, which was cDNA or gDNA.

The CDR3 covers 15 residues. Germline V gene data show CDR1 as MNHEY and CDR2 as SVGAGI. The V gene end was trimmed by 6 bases and the J gene end by 5 bases; junction bases not matched to a gene: 6. Methods used by the authors: For nucleated cells, counts were estimated from reference gene primer amplification. Clones were sequenced by immunoSEQ multiplex PCR, and TCRdb holds only the in-frame ones, with some missing. The V and J calls and clone size come from that table; D and trimming were worked out from the DNA. The data hold 90,000 or so clones, with around 86% observed a single time. Sequencing was performed on peripheral blood. The chain uses TRBV6-5 and TRBJ1-5, with TRBD1 identical over 11 bases. The receptor was derived from a woman in her 70s with acute or convalescent COVID-19. The CDR3 protein is CASRRTGGSDQPQHF. The CDR3 nucleotides read TGTGCCAGCAGAAGGACAGGGGGCTCGGATCAGCCCCAGCATTTT.